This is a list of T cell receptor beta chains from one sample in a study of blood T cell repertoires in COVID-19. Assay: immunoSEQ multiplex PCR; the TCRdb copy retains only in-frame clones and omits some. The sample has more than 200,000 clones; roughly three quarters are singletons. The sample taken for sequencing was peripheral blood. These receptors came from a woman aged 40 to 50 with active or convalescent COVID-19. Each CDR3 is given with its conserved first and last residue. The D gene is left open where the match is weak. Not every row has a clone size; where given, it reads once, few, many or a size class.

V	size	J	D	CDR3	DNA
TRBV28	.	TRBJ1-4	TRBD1	CASRSPGQYPTNEKLFF	TGTGCCAGCAGATCCCCGGGACAGTACCCAACTAATGAAAAACTGTTTTTT
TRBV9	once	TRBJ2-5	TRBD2	CASSGLAGVETQYF	TGTGCCAGCAGCGGACTAGCGGGGGTCGAGACCCAGTACTTC
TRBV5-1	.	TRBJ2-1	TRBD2	CASSSGGLGNEQFF	TGCGCCAGCAGCAGCGGGGGTTTAGGAAATGAGCAGTTCTTC
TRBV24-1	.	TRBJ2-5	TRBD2	CATSDYSGGEETQYF	TGTGCCACCAGTGATTATAGCGGGGGGGAAGAGACCCAGTACTTC
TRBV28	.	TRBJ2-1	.	CASSLSTGSSYNEQFF	TGTGCCAGCAGTTTATCTACGGGAAGCTCCTACAATGAGCAGTTCTTC
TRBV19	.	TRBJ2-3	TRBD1	CASREGANGYF	TGTGCCAGCCGTGAGGGGGCCAACGGGTATTTT
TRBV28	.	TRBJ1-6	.	CASSLQQGWNSPLHF	TGTGCCAGCAGTTTACAACAGGGATGGAATTCACCCCTCCACTTT
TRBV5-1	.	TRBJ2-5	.	CASTLEAGKETQYF	TGCGCCAGCACCCTAGAGGCGGGGAAAGAGACCCAGTACTTC
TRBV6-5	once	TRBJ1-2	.	CASTWRGAGYGYTF	TGTGCCAGCACGTGGAGGGGCGCAGGTTATGGCTACACCTTC
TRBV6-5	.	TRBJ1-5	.	CASSRSNQPQHF	TGTGCCAGCAGTCGTAGCAATCAGCCCCAGCATTTT
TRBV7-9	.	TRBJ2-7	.	CASSSQGYEQYF	TGTGCCAGCAGCTCCCAGGGGTACGAGCAGTACTTC
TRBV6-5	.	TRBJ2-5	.	CASSYRQGTQYF	TGTGCCAGCAGTTACCGGCAGGGGACCCAGTACTTC
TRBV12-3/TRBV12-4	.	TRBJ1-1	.	CASSQMNTEAFF	TGTGCCAGCAGTCAAATGAACACTGAAGCTTTCTTT
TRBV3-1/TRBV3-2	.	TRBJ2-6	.	CASSVTLSSGANVLTF	TGTGCCAGCAGCGTAACCTTGAGCTCTGGGGCCAACGTCCTGACTTTC
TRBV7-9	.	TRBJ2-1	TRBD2	CASNPPNLAEHNEQFF	TGTGCCAGCAACCCCCCCAACCTAGCGGAGCACAATGAGCAGTTCTTC
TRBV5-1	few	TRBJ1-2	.	CASSLAVPYGYTF	TGCGCCAGCAGCTTGGCCGTTCCTTATGGCTACACCTTC
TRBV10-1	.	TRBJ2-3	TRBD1	CASSEEGQGTDTQYF	TGCGCCAGCAGTGAGGAAGGACAGGGTACAGATACGCAGTATTTT
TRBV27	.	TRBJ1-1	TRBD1	CASSWAMGQGMAAFF	TGTGCCAGCAGTTGGGCCATGGGACAGGGTATGGCAGCTTTCTTT
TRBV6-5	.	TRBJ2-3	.	CATRRADTQYF	TGTGCCACCAGGCGGGCAGATACGCAGTATTTT
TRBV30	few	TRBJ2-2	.	CAWDRTNTGELFF	TGTGCCTGGGACAGAACTAACACCGGGGAGCTGTTTTTT
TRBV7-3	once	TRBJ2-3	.	CASSFSSTDTQYF	TGTGCCAGCAGCTTCTCCAGCACAGATACGCAGTATTTT
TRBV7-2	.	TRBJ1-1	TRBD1	CASSSQDRGLNTEAFF	TGTGCCAGCAGCTCACAGGACAGGGGACTTAACACTGAAGCTTTCTTT
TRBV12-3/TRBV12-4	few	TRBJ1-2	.	CASSLLSNYGYTF	TGTGCCAGCAGTTTACTTTCTAACTATGGCTACACCTTC
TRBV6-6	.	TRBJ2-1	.	CASSSGRNEQFF	TGTGCCAGCTCTTCGGGTAGGAATGAGCAGTTCTTC
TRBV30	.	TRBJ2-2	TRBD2	CAWTQGGAAGELFF	TGTGCCTGGACCCAGGGAGGGGCGGCCGGGGAGCTGTTTTTT
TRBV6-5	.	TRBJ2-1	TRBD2	CASSPGTSVNNEQFF	TGTGCCAGCAGCCCCGGGACTAGCGTAAACAATGAGCAGTTCTTC
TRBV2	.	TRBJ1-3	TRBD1	CASSLGQGSSGNTIYF	TGTGCCAGCAGCCTAGGACAGGGGAGCTCTGGAAACACCATATATTTT
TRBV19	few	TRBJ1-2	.	CASSIEVGAYGYTF	TGTGCCAGTAGTATTGAGGTGGGGGCATATGGCTACACCTTC
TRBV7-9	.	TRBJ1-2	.	CASSLHTGNDYGYTF	TGTGCCAGCAGCTTACATACCGGTAATGACTATGGCTACACCTTC
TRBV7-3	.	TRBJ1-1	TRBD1	CASSPQGASTEAFF	TGTGCCAGCAGCCCACAGGGGGCTAGTACTGAAGCTTTCTTT
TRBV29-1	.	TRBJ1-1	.	CSVDNRPNTEAFF	TGCAGCGTTGACAACAGGCCGAACACTGAAGCTTTCTTT
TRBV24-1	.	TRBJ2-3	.	CATSDLEASTDTQYF	TGTGCCACCAGTGATTTGGAGGCTAGCACAGATACGCAGTATTTT
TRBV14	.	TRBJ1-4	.	CASSQAPGLREKLFF	TGTGCCAGCAGCCAAGCTCCGGGACTGCGGGAAAAACTGTTTTTT
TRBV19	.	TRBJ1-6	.	CASSIGGNVNSPLHF	TGTGCCAGTAGTATAGGAGGGAATGTGAATTCACCCCTCCACTTT
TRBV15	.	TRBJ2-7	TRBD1	CATSRDGRQGGEQYF	TGTGCCACCAGCAGAGATGGCCGACAGGGGGGCGAGCAGTACTTC
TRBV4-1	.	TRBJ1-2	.	CASSQGPFTAGGYTF	TGCGCCAGCAGCCAAGGTCCTTTTACAGCGGGGGGCTACACCTTC
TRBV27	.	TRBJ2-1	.	CASSSGALSSYNEQFF	TGTGCCAGCAGTTCAGGGGCCTTAAGCTCCTACAATGAGCAGTTCTTC
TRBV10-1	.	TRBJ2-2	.	CASSESRGSGELFF	TGCGCCAGCAGTGAGTCTCGGGGGTCCGGGGAGCTGTTTTTT
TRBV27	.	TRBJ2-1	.	CASSLWGDNEQFF	TGTGCCAGCAGTTTGTGGGGGGACAATGAGCAGTTCTTC
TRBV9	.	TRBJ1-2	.	CASSVVDSGNYGYTF	TGTGCCAGCAGCGTAGTTGACAGCGGGAACTATGGCTACACCTTC
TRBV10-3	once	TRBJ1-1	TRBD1	CAIRGTANTEAFF	TGTGCCATCAGGGGGACAGCGAACACTGAAGCTTTCTTT
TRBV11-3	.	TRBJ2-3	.	CASSLPGASTDTQYF	TGTGCCAGCAGCTTACCGGGAGCTAGCACAGATACGCAGTATTTT
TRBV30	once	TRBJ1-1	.	CAWGTRLNTEAFF	TGTGCCTGGGGGACACGGCTGAACACTGAAGCTTTCTTT
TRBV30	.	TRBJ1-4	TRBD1	CAWGGQGKNEKLFF	TGTGCCTGGGGGGGACAGGGTAAGAATGAAAAACTGTTTTTT
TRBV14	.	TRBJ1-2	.	CASSQDPDTDYYGYTF	TGTGCCAGCAGCCAAGATCCGGACACCGACTACTATGGCTACACCTTC
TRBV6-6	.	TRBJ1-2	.	CASSPSQGGYTF	TGTGCCAGCAGTCCCTCACAGGGCGGCTACACCTTC
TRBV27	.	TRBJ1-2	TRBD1	CASSLAGQGNGYTF	TGTGCCAGCAGTTTGGCGGGACAGGGGAACGGCTACACCTTC
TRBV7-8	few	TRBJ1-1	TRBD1	CASSPRSRGLNTEAFF	TGTGCCAGCAGCCCCCGGAGCAGGGGGCTGAACACTGAAGCTTTCTTT